This T cell receptor beta chain was observed in a study of tumor and adjacent non-tumor tissue in lung cancer. Points from the study as a whole: Significantly higher TCR diversity was found in tumor than normal lung.

No cell sorting was done before RNA was extracted from the tissue. This clonotype was counted a few times. Its target is unknown. The library came from three nested PCR rounds adapted from ARM-PCR protocols. TCRdb reprocessed the multiplex PCR reads via MiXCR and lists one record per CDR3 protein. The repertoire includes 200,000 to 250,000 distinct CDR3 sequences, 60% to 75% of them detected once, and approximately 26% sits in the top ten. The length of the CDR3 is 14 residues. Trimming removed 5 bases from V and 4 bases from J; junction bases left unmatched: 5. Germline V gene lookup returns CDR1 DFQATT and CDR2 SNEGSKA (reference sequence).

The clonotype was recovered from a man aged 60-69 years with non-small cell lung cancer. Sequencing was performed on lung tumor tissue. V is TRBV20-1 and J is TRBJ2-7, with 13 bases lining up with TRBD2. CDR3: CSAGGLAGQYEQYF. CDR3 sequence (DNA): TGCAGTGCTGGGGGACTAGCGGGGCAGTACGAGCAGTACTTC.